Here is one T cell receptor beta chain with its context. The antigen remains undetermined. The data were taken from a study of multiple sclerosis patients with progressive multifocal leukoencephalopathy. The study, taken as a whole, reports: PML-onset expanded TRB clones were detectable before and during natalizumab therapy.

Time point here: before natalizumab initiation. Sequencing was at survey level. Profiling relied on immunoSEQ multiplex PCR, and the TCRdb table lists in-frame clones only, not all of them. The sample holds 25,000 to 35,000 clones, around 92% seen once. There are 16 residues in the CDR3. Trimming cost V 3 bases and J 5 bases, with 19 bases left between them. Germline assignment: CDR1 SNHLY and CDR2 FYNNEI. The specimen sequenced was PBMCs. The chain has TRBV2 and TRBJ1-2; D is unclear. The receptor comes from a man aged 25 to 40 with multiple sclerosis. As DNA, the CDR3 is TGTGCCAGCAGTGACACGACAAAGGCGGACGCTTATGGCTACACCTTC. Amino acids: CASSDTTKADAYGYTF.